The sequence of this T cell receptor beta chain was determined in a study of beta chain features in type 1 diabetes. Study findings and constraints: Type 1 diabetes patients had moderately but significantly shorter TCRB CDR3s in all four CD4+ subsets.

On this clone: The antigen is unknown.

The CDR3 totals 12 residues. V lost 3 bases to trimming and J lost 3 bases, with 7 bases between them. CDR1 and CDR2 (germline): SGHRS, YFSETQ. Expressed TCRB transcripts got sequenced, as all isolated RNA was reverse transcribed. TCRdb keeps only in-frame clones here, not all; method: immunoSEQ multiplex PCR. This table has roughly 380,000 clones, around 20% appearing once. This receptor was obtained from a woman younger than 35 in good health. The chain joins TRBV5-1 to TRBJ2-7; weak D call: TRBD1 (6 bases). Sequencing input: naive CD4+ T cells from blood. The CDR3 loop reads CASSWTVYEQYF. The CDR3 DNA reads TGCGCCAGCAGCTGGACAGTCTACGAGCAGTACTTC. The full variable domain, its missing parts supplied by reference TRBV5-1 and TRBJ2-7, is KAGVTQTPRYLIKTRGQQVTLSCSPISGHRSVSWYQQTPGQGLQFLFEYFSETQRNKGNFPGRFSGRQFSNSRSEMNVSTLELGDSALYLCASSWTVYEQYFGPGTRLTVT.